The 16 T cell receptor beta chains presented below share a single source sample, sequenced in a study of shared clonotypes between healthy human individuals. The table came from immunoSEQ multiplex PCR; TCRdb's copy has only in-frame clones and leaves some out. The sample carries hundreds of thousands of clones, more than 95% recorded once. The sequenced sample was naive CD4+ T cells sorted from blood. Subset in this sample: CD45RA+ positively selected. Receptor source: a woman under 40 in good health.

The CDR3 loop reads CASRDSGRGNEQFF. CDR3 DNA sequence: TGTGCCAGCAGGGATAGCGGGAGAGGTAATGAGCAGTTCTTC. The chain links TRBV6-6 to TRBJ2-1; 9 nucleotides agree with TRBD2. This CDR3 contains 14 residues. The V and J ends lost 6 bases and 7 bases, in that order; junction bases with no gene match: 7. Germline V gives CDR1 MNHNY, CDR2 SVGAGI (reference sequence).

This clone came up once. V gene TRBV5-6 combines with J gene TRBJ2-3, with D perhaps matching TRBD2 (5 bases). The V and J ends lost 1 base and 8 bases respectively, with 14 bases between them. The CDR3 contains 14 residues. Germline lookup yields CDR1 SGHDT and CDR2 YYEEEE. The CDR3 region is CASSLYSSASTQYF. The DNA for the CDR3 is TGTGCCAGCAGCTTGTACAGTAGCGCGAGTACGCAGTATTTT.

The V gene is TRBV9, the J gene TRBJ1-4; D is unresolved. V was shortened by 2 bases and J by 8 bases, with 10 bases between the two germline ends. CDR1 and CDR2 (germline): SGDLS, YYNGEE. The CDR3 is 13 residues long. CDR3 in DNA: TGTGCCAGCAGCGTCCAAATAGGGGAAAAACTGTTTTTT. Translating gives CASSVQIGEKLFF.

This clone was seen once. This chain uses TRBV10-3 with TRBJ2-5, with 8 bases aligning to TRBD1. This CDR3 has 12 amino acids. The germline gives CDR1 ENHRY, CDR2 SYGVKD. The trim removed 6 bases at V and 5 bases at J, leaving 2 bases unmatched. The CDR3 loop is CAISRGPETQYF. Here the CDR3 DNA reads TGTGCCATCAGCAGGGGGCCTGAGACCCAGTACTTC.

The CDR3 protein is CASGLALGRNTEAFF. CDR3 nucleotides: TGTGCTAGTGGTTTGGCGCTCGGGAGGAACACTGAAGCTTTCTTT. This sequence joins TRBV12-5 and TRBJ1-1; no reliable D call. Trimming stripped 1 base from V and 1 base from J, with 10 bases between. The CDR3 totals 15 residues. CDR1 LGHNT and CDR2 FRNRAP come from the germline V gene.

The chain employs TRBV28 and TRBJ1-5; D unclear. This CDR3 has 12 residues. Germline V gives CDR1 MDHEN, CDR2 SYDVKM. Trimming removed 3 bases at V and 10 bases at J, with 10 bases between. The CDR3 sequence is CASSFGSLPQHF. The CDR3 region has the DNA TGTGCCAGCAGTTTCGGGAGCTTACCCCAGCATTTT.

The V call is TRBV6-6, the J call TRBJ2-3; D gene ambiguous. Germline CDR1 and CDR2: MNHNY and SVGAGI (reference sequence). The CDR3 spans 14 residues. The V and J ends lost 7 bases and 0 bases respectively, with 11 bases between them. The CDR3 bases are TGTGCCAGCATTAGTGGTAGGAGCACAGATACGCAGTATTTT. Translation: CASISGRSTDTQYF.

CDR3 region: CASSKLAGLSYEQYF. The DNA of the CDR3 is TGTGCCAGTAGTAAACTAGCGGGCCTCTCCTACGAGCAGTACTTC. This rearrangement joins TRBV19 to TRBJ2-5; 9 positions agree with TRBD2. The J call may be wrong; the DNA end is better matched by TRBJ2-7. The CDR3 is 15 residues long. From germline, CDR1 is LNHDA and CDR2 SQIVND (reference sequence).

DNA of the CDR3: TGTGCCAGCCAAGTTCTGGGGAACACTGAAGCTTTCTTT. Translated, it gives CASQVLGNTEAFF. The chain combines TRBV6-1 with TRBJ1-1; D is unclear. Germline V gene sequence: CDR1 MNHNS, CDR2 SASEGT. The CDR3 is made up of 13 amino acids. The V gene lost 8 bases and the J gene lost 1 base, with 11 bases spanning the gap.

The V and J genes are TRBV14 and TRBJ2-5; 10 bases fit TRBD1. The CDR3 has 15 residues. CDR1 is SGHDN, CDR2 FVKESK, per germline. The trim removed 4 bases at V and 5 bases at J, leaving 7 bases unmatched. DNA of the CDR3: TGTGCCAGCAGCCGACCGACGGGACAGGGGGAGACCCAGTACTTC. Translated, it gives CASSRPTGQGETQYF.

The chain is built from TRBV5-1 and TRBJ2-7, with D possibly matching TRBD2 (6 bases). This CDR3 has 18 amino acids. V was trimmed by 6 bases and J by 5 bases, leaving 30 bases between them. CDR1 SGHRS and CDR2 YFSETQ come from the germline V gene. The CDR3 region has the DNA TGCGCCAGCACCTTTACTCCTCATTCGCGGACGGGACTCCACGAGCAGTACTTC. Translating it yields CASTFTPHSRTGLHEQYF. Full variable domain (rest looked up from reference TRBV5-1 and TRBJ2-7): KAGVTQTPRYLIKTRGQQVTLSCSPISGHRSVSWYQQTPGQGLQFLFEYFSETQRNKGNFPGRFSGRQFSNSRSEMNVSTLELGDSALYLCASTFTPHSRTGLHEQYFGPGTRLTVT.

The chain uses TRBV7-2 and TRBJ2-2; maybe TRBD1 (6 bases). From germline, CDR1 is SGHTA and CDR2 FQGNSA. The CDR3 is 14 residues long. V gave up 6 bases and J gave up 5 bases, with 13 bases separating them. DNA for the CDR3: TGTGCCAGCAGTCACAGGGAGAGTACCGGGGAGCTGTTTTTT. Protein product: CASSHRESTGELFF.

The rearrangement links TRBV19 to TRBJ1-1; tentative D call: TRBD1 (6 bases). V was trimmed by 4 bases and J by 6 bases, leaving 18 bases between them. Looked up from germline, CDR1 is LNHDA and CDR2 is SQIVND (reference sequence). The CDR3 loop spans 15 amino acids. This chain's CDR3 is CASSKNTGLYAEAFF. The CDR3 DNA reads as TGTGCCAGTAGTAAAAACACAGGGTTGTACGCTGAAGCTTTCTTT.

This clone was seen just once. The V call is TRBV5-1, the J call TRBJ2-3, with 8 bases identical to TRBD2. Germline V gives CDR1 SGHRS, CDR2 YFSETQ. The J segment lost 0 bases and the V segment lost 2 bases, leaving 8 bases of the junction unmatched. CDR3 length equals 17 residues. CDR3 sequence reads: CASSFLSGSLSTDTQYF. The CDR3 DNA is TGCGCCAGCAGCTTCCTCAGCGGGAGCCTTAGCACAGATACGCAGTATTTT.

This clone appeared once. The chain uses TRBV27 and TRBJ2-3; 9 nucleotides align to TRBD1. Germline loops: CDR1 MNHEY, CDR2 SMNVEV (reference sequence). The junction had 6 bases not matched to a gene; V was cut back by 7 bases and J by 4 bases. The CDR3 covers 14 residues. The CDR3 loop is CASKGTGRSDTQYF. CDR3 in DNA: TGTGCCAGCAAAGGGACAGGGCGGTCAGATACGCAGTATTTT.

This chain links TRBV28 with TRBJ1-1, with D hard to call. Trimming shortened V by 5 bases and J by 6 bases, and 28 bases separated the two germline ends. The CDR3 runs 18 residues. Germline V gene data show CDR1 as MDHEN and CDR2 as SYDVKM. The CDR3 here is CASSTPRSPGRTFPEAFF. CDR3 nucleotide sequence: TGTGCCAGCAGTACCCCTCGTTCGCCTGGACGCACCTTCCCTGAAGCTTTCTTT.